Below, 15 T cell receptor beta chains from the same sample are listed, as sequenced in a study of cytomegalovirus exposure and HLA in healthy donors. PCR employed 60 Vbeta and 13 Jbeta primers. TCRdb's copy holds only in-frame clones and misses some; the assay was immunoSEQ multiplex PCR. The table lists approximately 190,000 clones, 82% of them singletons. Sequenced material: PBMCs. The receptor set was obtained from a woman aged 18 to 35 in good health and CMV-seronegative.

The chain combines TRBV27 with TRBJ2-1, with 8 nucleotides matching TRBD1. Germline lookup yields CDR1 MNHEY and CDR2 SMNVEV (reference sequence). CDR3 size: 15 residues. Trimming at V came to 4 bases and at J to 2 bases, leaving 4 bases not matched to a gene. CDR3 coding DNA: TGTGCCAGCAGTTCCGACAGGGGACCCTACAATGAGCAGTTCTTC. Translating it yields CASSSDRGPYNEQFF.

The chain has TRBV7-6 and TRBJ1-5; TRBD1 aligns across 7 bases. There are 16 residues in the CDR3. V gave up 2 bases and J gave up 2 bases; unmatched junction bases: 6. Germline V gene data show CDR1 as SGHVS and CDR2 as FNYEAQ. The CDR3 DNA sequence: TGTGCCAGCAGCTTATTTACAGGGGTCGGCAATCAGCCCCAGCATTTT. Translation gives CASSLFTGVGNQPQHF.

V and J are TRBV27 and TRBJ2-5; TRBD2 agrees at 9 bases. Trimming removed 3 bases from V and 2 bases from J; junction bases left unmatched: 7. CDR1 is MNHEY, CDR2 SMNVEV, per germline (reference sequence). The CDR3 totals 16 residues. The DNA for the CDR3 is TGTGCCAGCAGTTTCGCGGCTAGCGGGGTTCAAGAGACCCAGTACTTC. This codes for CASSFAASGVQETQYF.

The chain employs TRBV6-1 and TRBJ1-3; D might be TRBD1 (5 bases). Germline CDR1 and CDR2: MNHNS and SASEGT. Deletions cut 8 bases from V and 1 base from J, with 12 bases between. This CDR3 comprises 14 residues. CDR3 sequence: CASLMGLSGNTIYF. The CDR3 nucleotides are TGTGCCAGCCTAATGGGGCTGTCTGGAAACACCATATATTTT.

This clone was recorded once. The chain couples TRBV28 to TRBJ2-6; D unclear. The germline gives CDR1 MDHEN, CDR2 SYDVKM. V was shortened by 5 bases and J by 2 bases, with 4 bases between the two germline ends. CDR3 length: 13 amino acids. The CDR3 is CASSATGANVLTF. CDR3 nucleotide sequence: TGTGCCAGCAGTGCGACTGGGGCCAACGTCCTGACTTTC. The entire variable domain, with the rest obtained from reference TRBV28 and TRBJ2-6, is as follows: DVKVTQSSRYLVKRTGEKVFLECVQDMDHENMFWYRQDPGLGLRLIYFSYDVKMKEKGDIPEGYSVSREKKERFSLILESASTNQTSMYLCASSATGANVLTFGAGSRLTVL.

This chain links TRBV7-9 with TRBJ2-5, with no clear D. V dropped 5 bases and J dropped 5 bases, with 3 bases sitting between them. The CDR3 extends over 10 amino acids. Per the germline V gene, CDR1 is SEHNR and CDR2 is FQNEAQ (reference sequence). The CDR3 loop is CASSLETQYF. CDR3 in DNA: TGTGCCAGCAGCCTGGAGACCCAGTACTTC.

The V and J genes are TRBV11-2 and TRBJ1-2, with D perhaps TRBD1 (5 bases). CDR1 and CDR2 from the germline V gene are SGHAT and FQNNGV. The CDR3 spans 14 residues. V shed 3 bases and J shed 1 base, with 9 bases lying between them. The CDR3 spells CASSLDTLNYGYTF. The CDR3 DNA sequence: TGTGCCAGCAGCTTGGACACCCTTAACTATGGCTACACCTTC.

V usage is TRBV7-9 and J usage is TRBJ2-4, with D tentatively TRBD2 (6 bases). The V and J ends lost 5 bases and 0 bases respectively, with 14 bases between them. The CDR3 totals 16 residues. Germline CDR1 is SEHNR and CDR2 is FQNEAQ (reference sequence). Here the CDR3 DNA reads TGTGCCAGCAGCCCAGCTAGCGACCAAGCCAAAAACATTCAGTACTTC. Residues: CASSPASDQAKNIQYF. The full variable domain, its missing parts supplied by reference TRBV7-9 and TRBJ2-4, is DTGVSQNPRHKITKRGQNVTFRCDPISEHNRLYWYRQTLGQGPEFLTYFQNEAQLEKSRLLSDRFSAERPKGSFSTLEIQRTEQGDSAMYLCASSPASDQAKNIQYFGAGTRLSVL.

The chain couples TRBV4-1 to TRBJ2-7; 7 bases fit TRBD2. There are 15 residues in the CDR3. The junction had 7 bases not matched to a gene; V was cut back by 1 base and J by 4 bases. Germline lookup yields CDR1 MGHRA and CDR2 YSYEKL. The CDR3 nucleotides are TGCGCCAGCAGCCAAGTCGATGGCGGGGGATACGAGCAGTACTTC. This translates into CASSQVDGGGYEQYF.

The V and J genes are TRBV5-1 and TRBJ2-1, with TRBD1 matching 9 bases. The J segment lost 0 bases and the V segment lost 5 bases, leaving 6 bases of the junction unmatched. This CDR3 region has 16 residues. Germline V CDR1 and CDR2: SGHRS, YFSETQ. The CDR3, as DNA: TGCGCCAGCAGGCTCGAGACAGGGGGCTCCTACAATGAGCAGTTCTTC. This gives the protein CASRLETGGSYNEQFF.

The gene calls are TRBV7-6 and TRBJ1-5; perhaps TRBD1 as D (5 bases). V gave up 5 bases and J gave up 6 bases, with 14 bases separating them. The germline CDR1 and CDR2 sequences are SGHVS and FNYEAQ. The CDR3 is 14 residues long. The CDR3: CASSGGEGGQPQHF. The CDR3, as DNA: TGTGCCAGCAGCGGGGGGGAGGGAGGTCAGCCCCAGCATTTT.

This clone is a singleton in its sample. This chain links TRBV7-6 with TRBJ2-5; TRBD1 matches 7 bases. Trimming cost V 5 bases and J 7 bases; bases outside gene matches: 7. Germline assignment: CDR1 SGHVS and CDR2 FNYEAQ. The CDR3 consists of 13 residues. The DNA for the CDR3 is TGTGCCAGCAGCCGCGACAGGGAAGGGACCCAGTACTTC. As protein: CASSRDREGTQYF.

This rearrangement joins TRBV6-5 to TRBJ1-1, with 8 bases lining up with TRBD1. CDR1 MNHEY and CDR2 SVGAGI come from the germline V gene. J was trimmed by 12 bases and V by 6 bases; bases with no gene match: 9. The CDR3 has 12 residues. This chain's CDR3 is CASRLGGTGTFF. The CDR3 DNA follows: TGTGCCAGCAGACTAGGGGGGACAGGAACTTTCTTT.

This sequence joins TRBV7-2 and TRBJ2-1, with D possibly being TRBD2 (6 bases). V was pared by 2 bases and J by 2 bases, with 10 bases between. This CDR3 is 15 amino acids long. Germline CDR1 SGHTA, CDR2 FQGNSA. The CDR3 protein is CASSLLGGTYNEQFF. As DNA, the CDR3 is TGTGCCAGCAGCTTATTGGGGGGAACCTACAATGAGCAGTTCTTC.

The V gene is TRBV19, the J gene TRBJ2-1; possibly TRBD2 for D (5 bases). CDR1 LNHDA and CDR2 SQIVND come from the germline V gene (reference sequence). Deletions cut 3 bases from V and 0 bases from J, with 6 bases between. This CDR3 contains 14 residues. CDR3 sequence (DNA): TGTGCCAGTAGTATCACTAGCTCCTACAATGAGCAGTTCTTC. This sequence encodes CASSITSSYNEQFF.